This T cell receptor beta chain is from a study of post-analysis software for immune sequencing data. Researchers reported that TCR beta cDNA libraries carried unique molecular identifiers. TCRdb analysed the PCR reads with MiXCR anew, one entry per CDR3 protein. The table has approximately 660,000 distinct CDR3 sequences, around 64% seen once. Study outcomes and limitations: In patients, TRBV5-6, TRBV5-1 and TRBV20-1 belonged to roughly five TRBV segments found more frequently than in controls. Under the F measure, samples that were prepared in one batch clustered strongly together.

This clonotype was seen more than once but under ten times. What it binds is not known. The CDR3 length is 13 residues. Germline V gives CDR1 MNHEY, CDR2 SVGAGI. This receptor was obtained from a girl aged 2-15 years with multiple sclerosis. The rearrangement links TRBV6-5 to TRBJ2-4; 7 nucleotides agree with TRBD1. The end of the DNA is better explained by TRBJ2-7, so the J call may be wrong. Sequenced sample: blood. The DNA of the CDR3 is TGTGCCAGCAGCCTTGACAGGGCCTCCGAGCAGTACTTC. Amino acid sequence: CASSLDRASEQYF.